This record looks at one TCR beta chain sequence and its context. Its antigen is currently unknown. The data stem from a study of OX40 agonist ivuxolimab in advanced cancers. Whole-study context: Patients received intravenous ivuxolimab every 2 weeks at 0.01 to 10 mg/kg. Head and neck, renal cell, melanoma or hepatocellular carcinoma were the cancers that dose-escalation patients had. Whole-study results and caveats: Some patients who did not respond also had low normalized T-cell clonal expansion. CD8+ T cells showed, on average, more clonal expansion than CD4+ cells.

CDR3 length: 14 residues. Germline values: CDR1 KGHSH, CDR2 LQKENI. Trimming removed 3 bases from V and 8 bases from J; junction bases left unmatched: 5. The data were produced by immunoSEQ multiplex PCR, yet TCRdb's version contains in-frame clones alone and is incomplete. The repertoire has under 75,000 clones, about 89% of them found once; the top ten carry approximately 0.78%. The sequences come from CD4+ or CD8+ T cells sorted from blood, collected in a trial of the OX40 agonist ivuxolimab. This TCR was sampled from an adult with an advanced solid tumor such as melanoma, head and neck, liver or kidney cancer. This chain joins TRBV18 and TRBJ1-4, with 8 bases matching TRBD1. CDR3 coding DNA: TGTGCCAGCTCACCCGACAGGGGTAGCGAAAAACTGTTTTTT. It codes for CASSPDRGSEKLFF.